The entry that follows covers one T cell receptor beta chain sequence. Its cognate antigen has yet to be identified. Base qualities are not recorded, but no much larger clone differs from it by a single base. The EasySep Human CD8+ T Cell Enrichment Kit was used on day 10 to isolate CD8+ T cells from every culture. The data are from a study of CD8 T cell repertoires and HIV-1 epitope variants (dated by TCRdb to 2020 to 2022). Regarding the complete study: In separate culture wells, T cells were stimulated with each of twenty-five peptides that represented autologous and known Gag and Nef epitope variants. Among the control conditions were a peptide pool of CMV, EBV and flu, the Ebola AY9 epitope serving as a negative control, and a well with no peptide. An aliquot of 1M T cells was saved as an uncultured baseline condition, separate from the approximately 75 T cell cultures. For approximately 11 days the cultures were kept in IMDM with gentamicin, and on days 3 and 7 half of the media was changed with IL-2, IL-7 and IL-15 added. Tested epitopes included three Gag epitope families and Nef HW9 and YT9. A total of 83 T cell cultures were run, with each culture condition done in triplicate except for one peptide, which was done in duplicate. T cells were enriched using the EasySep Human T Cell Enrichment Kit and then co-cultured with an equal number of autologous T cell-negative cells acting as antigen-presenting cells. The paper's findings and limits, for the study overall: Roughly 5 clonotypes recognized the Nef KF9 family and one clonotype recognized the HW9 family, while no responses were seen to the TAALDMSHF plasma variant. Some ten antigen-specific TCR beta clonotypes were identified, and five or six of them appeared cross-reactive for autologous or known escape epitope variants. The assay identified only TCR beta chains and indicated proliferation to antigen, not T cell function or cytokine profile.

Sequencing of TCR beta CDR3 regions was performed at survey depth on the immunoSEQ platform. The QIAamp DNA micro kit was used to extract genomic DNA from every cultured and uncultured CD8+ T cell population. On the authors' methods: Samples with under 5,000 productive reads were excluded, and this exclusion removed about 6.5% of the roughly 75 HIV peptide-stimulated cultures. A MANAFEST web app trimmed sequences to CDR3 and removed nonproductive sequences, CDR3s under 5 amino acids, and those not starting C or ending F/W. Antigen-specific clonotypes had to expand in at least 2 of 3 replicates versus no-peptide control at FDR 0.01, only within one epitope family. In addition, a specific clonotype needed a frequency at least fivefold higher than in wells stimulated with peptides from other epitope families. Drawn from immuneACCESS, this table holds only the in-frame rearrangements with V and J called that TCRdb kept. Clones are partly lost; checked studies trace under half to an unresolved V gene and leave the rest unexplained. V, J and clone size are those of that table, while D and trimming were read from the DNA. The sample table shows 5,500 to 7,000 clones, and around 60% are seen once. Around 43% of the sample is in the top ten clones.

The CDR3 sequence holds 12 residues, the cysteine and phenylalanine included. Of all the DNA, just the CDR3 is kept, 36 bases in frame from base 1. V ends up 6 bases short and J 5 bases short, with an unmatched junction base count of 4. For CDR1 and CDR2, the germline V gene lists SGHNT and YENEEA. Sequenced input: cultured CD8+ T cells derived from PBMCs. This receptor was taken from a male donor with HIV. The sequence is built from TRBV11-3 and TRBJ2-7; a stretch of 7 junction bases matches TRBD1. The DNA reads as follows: TGTGCCAGCAGTTATACAGGGGACGAGCAGTACTTC. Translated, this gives CASSYTGDEQYF.